This is a list of T cell receptor beta chains from one sample in a study of metastatic and nonmetastatic thyroid tumors. TCRdb re-clonotyped the PCR reads via MiXCR. There are just over 20,000 clones in the sample; 12% occur only once, and about 6.2% lies in the top ten. The specimen was blood. The origin of the receptors is a male donor with papillary thyroid cancer or a benign thyroid nodule (not recorded which). Some clones in this sample may be carry-over from other donors' samples. The CDR3 runs from the conserved cysteine through the conserved F or W. A D gene is named only where the DNA matches it firmly. Not every row has a clone size; where given, it reads once, few, many or a size class.

clone_size	cdr3_length	j_call	d_call	v_call	cdr3_aa	cdr3_nt
medium-sized	14	TRBJ1-2	-	TRBV24-1	CATSDRSVRGGYTF	TGTGCCACCAGTGATAGGTCGGTCCGAGGAGGCTACACCTTC
many	13	TRBJ2-5	-	TRBV10-3	CAISYRAQETQYF	TGTGCCATCAGCTACAGGGCTCAAGAGACCCAGTACTTC
-	17	TRBJ2-2	TRBD1	TRBV28	CAGGGTGGGRRTGELFF	TGTGCCGGGGGCGGGACAGGGGGCGGAAGGCGTACCGGGGAGCTGTTTTTT
-	13	TRBJ1-1	-	TRBV27	CASSPGTYTEAFF	TGTGCCAGCAGTCCAGGGACCTACACTGAAGCTTTCTTT
-	11	TRBJ1-2	TRBD1	TRBV20-1	CSARTGFGYTF	TGCAGTGCTCGGACAGGGTTTGGCTACACCTTC
-	14	TRBJ2-7	-	TRBV28	CASGGGAGGREQYF	TGTGCCAGTGGTGGCGGGGCAGGGGGACGGGAGCAGTACTTC
few	15	TRBJ2-7	TRBD2	TRBV6-5	CASSYPTSGPLEQYF	TGTGCCAGCAGTTACCCGACTAGCGGGCCCCTCGAGCAGTACTTC
many	14	TRBJ2-7	TRBD2	TRBV10-2	CASSLAGGPYEQYF	TGCGCCAGCTCTCTAGCGGGAGGACCCTACGAGCAGTACTTC
-	16	TRBJ2-2	TRBD2	TRBV12-3/TRBV12-4	CASSSSGRMVTGELFF	TGTGCCAGCAGCTCTAGCGGGAGAATGGTCACCGGGGAGCTGTTTTTT
medium-sized	14	TRBJ2-7	-	TRBV6-5	CASSYRTATYEQYF	TGTGCCAGCAGTTATCGGACAGCGACCTACGAGCAGTACTTC
many	13	TRBJ2-5	-	TRBV18	CASSRTAQETQYF	TGTGCCAGCTCACGCACAGCCCAAGAGACCCAGTACTTC
medium-sized	12	TRBJ1-6	TRBD1	TRBV28	CAHTGGNSPLHF	TGTGCCCATACAGGGGGTAATTCACCCCTCCACTTT
-	13	TRBJ2-7	-	TRBV20-1	CSVSREDQYKQYF	TGCAGCGTTAGCAGGGAGGACCAGTACAAGCAGTACTTC
medium-sized	15	TRBJ1-5	-	TRBV6-1	CASGEGRVGNQPQHF	TGTGCCAGCGGAGAGGGACGAGTCGGCAATCAGCCCCAGCATTTT
many	17	TRBJ2-3	TRBD1	TRBV7-2	CASSLAGTGGGTDTQYF	TGTGCCAGCAGCTTAGCCGGGACAGGGGGCGGAACAGATACGCAGTATTTT
many	15	TRBJ1-1	-	TRBV4-1	CASSQDIGGRTEAFF	TGCGCCAGCAGCCAAGATATAGGCGGGCGCACTGAAGCTTTCTTT
-	17	TRBJ2-7	TRBD2	TRBV19	CASSANWREPHSYEQYF	TGTGCCAGTAGTGCCAATTGGCGGGAGCCCCACTCCTACGAGCAGTACTTC
-	14	TRBJ2-7	TRBD2	TRBV2	CASSLAGELDEQYF	TGTGCCAGCAGTCTAGCGGGAGAGTTAGACGAGCAGTACTTC
many	13	TRBJ2-5	TRBD2	TRBV7-3	CASSAGVQETQYF	TGTGCCAGCAGCGCGGGGGTACAAGAGACCCAGTACTTC
few	12	TRBJ1-1	TRBD1	TRBV25-1	CATTGGGPEAFF	TGTGCCACGACAGGGGGGGGACCTGAAGCTTTCTTT
few	14	TRBJ1-2	TRBD1	TRBV6-2/TRBV6-3	CASSYSGTGVDYTF	TGTGCCAGCAGTTACTCGGGGACAGGGGTTGACTACACCTTC
few	16	TRBJ1-1	TRBD1	TRBV6-1	CASSESYRGRGTEAFF	TGTGCCAGCAGTGAGAGTTACAGGGGAAGAGGCACTGAAGCTTTCTTT
medium-sized	15	TRBJ1-6	-	TRBV28	CASRAGQGWNSPLHF	TGTGCCAGCAGGGCAGGGCAGGGGTGGAATTCACCCCTCCACTTT
many	19	TRBJ2-1	TRBD2	TRBV5-1	CASSLLGTSGRSSYNEQFF	TGCGCCAGCAGCTTGTTGGGGACTAGCGGAAGGAGCTCCTACAATGAGCAGTTCTTC
medium-sized	14	TRBJ2-3	TRBD2	TRBV27	CASSGRLAGDTQYF	TGTGCCAGCAGCGGCCGGCTAGCGGGAGATACGCAGTATTTT
few	16	TRBJ2-2	TRBD1	TRBV6-1	CASTKDRGPNTGELFF	TGTGCCAGCACCAAGGACAGGGGCCCGAACACCGGGGAGCTGTTTTTT
medium-sized	14	TRBJ2-2	-	TRBV6-1	CASSELAFAGELFF	TGTGCCAGCAGTGAGCTAGCTTTCGCCGGGGAGCTGTTTTTT
many	16	TRBJ2-3	TRBD2	TRBV29-1	CSVSSGRASRTDTQYF	TGCAGCGTTTCTAGCGGGAGGGCCTCGCGCACAGATACGCAGTATTTT